The clone carrying this TCR beta chain showed up just a few times. Its antigen is not known. This CDR3 comprises 15 residues. The V segment lost 6 bases and the J segment 3 bases; nucleotides outside the gene matches: 7. Germline assignment: CDR1 SNHLY and CDR2 FYNNEI. This entry comes from a study of T cell responses to AZD1222 COVID-19 vaccine. Study-level points and caveats: Just five to seven people given AZD1222 tested seropositive at baseline. Repertoires were sampled only after the peak T cell response. Across spike, vaccine-associated CD4 TCRs were found, dominant at 160-218 and 743-854. Donors were largely white British and mainly female; clonal diversity was possibly underestimated.

Produced via immunoSEQ multiplex PCR; TCRdb's table is partial and in-frame only. The table includes about 140,000 clones, around 93% detected once. Source: peripheral blood, taken on day 0 of AZD1222 vaccination. The source is an adult in good health. The chain is built from TRBV2 and TRBJ1-3, with 8 bases aligning to TRBD1. The CDR3 DNA reads as TGTGCCAGCAGCTTAGACAGGGGTTTTGGAAACACCATATATTTT. It is translated as CASSLDRGFGNTIYF.